This passage covers 13 T cell receptor beta chains from one sample sequenced in a study of cytomegalovirus exposure and HLA in healthy donors. The PCR employed 60 Vbeta primers together with 13 Jbeta primers. The method was immunoSEQ multiplex PCR; TCRdb's version includes in-frame clones alone and lacks a portion of them. The data show roughly 90,000 clones, with just under 80% seen just once and about 7.3% held by the top ten. The specimen was PBMCs. The source of these receptors is a man aged 25 to 45 in good health and CMV-seronegative.

The chain links TRBV7-9 to TRBJ2-1, with D tentatively TRBD1 (6 bases). V shed 5 bases and J shed 7 bases, with 21 bases lying between them. The CDR3 sequence is 16 residues long. Germline loops: CDR1 SEHNR, CDR2 FQNEAQ (reference sequence). The CDR3, as DNA: TGTGCCAGCAGCCACCCGACCTCTCAGGGGAAAAATGAGCAGTTCTTC. It translates to CASSHPTSQGKNEQFF. Full variable domain (rest looked up from reference TRBV7-9 and TRBJ2-1): DTGVSQNPRHKITKRGQNVTFRCDPISEHNRLYWYRQTLGQGPEFLTYFQNEAQLEKSRLLSDRFSAERPKGSFSTLEIQRTEQGDSAMYLCASSHPTSQGKNEQFFGPGTRLTVL.

This chain joins TRBV5-1 and TRBJ2-3; 10 nucleotides align to TRBD2. CDR3 length: 15 residues. CDR1 is SGHRS and CDR2 is YFSETQ in the germline V gene. Trimming at V came to 4 bases and at J to 4 bases, leaving 6 bases not matched to a gene. The CDR3 sequence is CASSPVAGGPDTQYF. The CDR3 region has the DNA TGCGCCAGCAGCCCGGTAGCGGGGGGCCCAGATACGCAGTATTTT.

V and J are TRBV6-1 and TRBJ2-1; D is unresolved. V lost 0 bases to trimming and J lost 4 bases, with 10 bases between them. There are 15 residues in the CDR3. Germline loops: CDR1 MNHNS, CDR2 SASEGT. The CDR3 sequence: CASSEAEKIYNEQFF. CDR3 nucleotides: TGTGCCAGCAGTGAAGCGGAGAAGATTTACAATGAGCAGTTCTTC.

This clone was detected once. The chain links TRBV6-5 to TRBJ2-2; 9 nucleotides match TRBD1. Unmatched junction bases numbered 6, after V lost 1 base and J lost 6 bases. Germline V gene lookup returns CDR1 MNHEY and CDR2 SVGAGI. The CDR3 runs to 16 residues. CDR3 nucleotide sequence: TGTGCCAGCAGTTACTTGGGACAGGGATATGCCGGGGAGCTGTTTTTT. Translated, it gives CASSYLGQGYAGELFF.

This clone was seen only once. V is TRBV5-1 and J is TRBJ2-2, with D unclear. This CDR3 has 15 amino acids. From germline, CDR1 is SGHRS and CDR2 YFSETQ. V dropped 0 bases and J dropped 1 base, with 7 bases sitting between them. DNA of the CDR3: TGCGCCAGCAGCTTGGTCGGTTTGAACACCGGGGAGCTGTTTTTT. This translates into CASSLVGLNTGELFF.

This rearrangement joins TRBV15 to TRBJ2-2, with 10 nucleotides matching TRBD2. The germline V gene has CDR1 LNHNV and CDR2 YYDKDF (reference sequence). Trimming at V came to 3 bases and at J to 5 bases, leaving 6 bases not matched to a gene. This CDR3 has 16 residues. For the CDR3, the DNA is TGTGCCACCAGCAGGGCGCTAGCGGGGGCTACCGGGGAGCTGTTTTTT. Translated, it gives CATSRALAGATGELFF.

The V call is TRBV6-4, the J call TRBJ1-2, with a possible D match to TRBD1 (5 bases). CDR3 length: 15 amino acids. Germline-derived CDR1 and CDR2 are MRHNA and SNTAGT. Deletions cut 7 bases from V and 8 bases from J, with 23 bases between. The CDR3 nucleotides are TGTGCCAGCACCAAAATCCCAGGGTACCAAGGAGGCTACACCTTC. Protein sequence: CASTKIPGYQGGYTF.

This clone was observed once. The genes are TRBV7-9 and TRBJ1-2, with D possibly TRBD1 on 5 matching bases. Germline V CDR1 and CDR2: SEHNR, FQNEAQ (reference sequence). CDR3 size: 14 residues. The V end lost 3 bases, the J end lost 6 bases, and 14 bases lay between the germline ends. The CDR3 protein is CASSFPGRGHGYTF. DNA of the CDR3: TGTGCCAGCAGCTTCCCGGGGAGGGGCCATGGCTACACCTTC.

This chain joins TRBV27 and TRBJ1-1; a weak D match, TRBD1 (5 bases). Germline CDR1 is MNHEY and CDR2 is SMNVEV (reference sequence). Trimming removed 7 bases from V and 0 bases from J, with 9 bases in between. This CDR3 spans 13 amino acids. CDR3 amino acids: CASKGYLNTEAFF. The CDR3 bases are TGTGCCAGCAAGGGGTACCTGAACACTGAAGCTTTCTTT.

The chain links TRBV19 to TRBJ1-4; D perhaps matches TRBD1 (6 bases). The length of the CDR3 is 15 residues. Germline V lookup: CDR1 LNHDA, CDR2 SQIVND (reference sequence). The CDR3 is CAYQPNTGLNEKLFF. The CDR3 coding sequence is TGTGCTTATCAACCGAACACAGGGTTAAATGAAAAACTGTTTTTT.

The genes are TRBV5-6 and TRBJ2-7, with 9 bases that match TRBD1. V lost 4 bases, J lost 5 bases, and 10 bases stayed unmatched. This CDR3 contains 15 residues. Germline CDR1 is SGHDT and CDR2 is YYEEEE. CDR3 in DNA: TGTGCCAGCAGCCCCCGGGACAGGGTCGGGCACGAGCAGTACTTC. This codes for CASSPRDRVGHEQYF.

CDR3 amino acids: CASSPAGTVYEQYF. The CDR3 DNA reads as TGTGCCAGCAGCCCTGCCGGGACAGTCTACGAGCAGTACTTC. The chain joins TRBV28 to TRBJ2-7; 7 nucleotides match TRBD1. Germline-derived CDR1 and CDR2 are MDHEN and SYDVKM. This CDR3 has 14 amino acids. V trimming: 6 bases; J trimming: 3 bases; junction bases outside the gene matches: 8. Full variable domain (outside the CDR3, taken from reference TRBV28 and TRBJ2-7): DVKVTQSSRYLVKRTGEKVFLECVQDMDHENMFWYRQDPGLGLRLIYFSYDVKMKEKGDIPEGYSVSREKKERFSLILESASTNQTSMYLCASSPAGTVYEQYFGPGTRLTVT.

The CDR3 sequence: CASSSKLNRGVGELFF. CDR3 bases: TGCGCCAGCAGCTCAAAACTAAACAGGGGCGTCGGGGAGCTGTTTTTT. The chain couples TRBV5-1 to TRBJ2-2; TRBD1 matches 7 bases. Trimming took 3 bases from V and 7 from J; bases not matched to a gene: 12. Per germline, CDR1 SGHRS and CDR2 YFSETQ. CDR3 length: 16 residues.